This T cell receptor (beta chain) was sequenced during a study of T-cell memory formation after mild COVID-19. General study results and limits: CD4/CD8 balance characterized clones contracting day 15 to 85, and CD4+ skew characterized later expanders. That cross-reactive memory joined was suggested by some responding clones appearing in pre-infection memory.

TCRdb re-called the 5' RACE reads with MiXCR, one entry per CDR3 protein. The sample includes around 390,000 distinct CDR3 sequences, 15% to 20% of them seen just once. This clonotype showed up just a few times. Its antigen is not identified. Sequenced material: PBMCs or a T cell subset sorted from them (not recorded which). This TCR was recovered from a man aged 18 to 30 who had mild COVID-19 (a few samples of this study predate the infection). Cell type and time point are not known.

CDR3 in amino acids: CASSFGRDTSYNEQFF. In nucleotides, the CDR3 is TGTGCCAGCAGCTTTGGCCGGGACACCTCCTACAATGAGCAGTTCTTC. The genes are TRBV5-5 and TRBJ2-1; tentative D call: TRBD1 (6 bases). The V and J ends lost 2 bases and 0 bases respectively, with 12 bases between them. This CDR3 has 16 amino acids. Germline assignment: CDR1 SGHKS and CDR2 YYEKEE (reference sequence).